The source of this T cell receptor beta chain is a study of cytomegalovirus exposure and HLA in healthy donors. Whole-study findings and limits: The tendency of first-cohort TCR clusters to co-occur in the 100 to 150 validation repertoires emerged from a later analysis. With high specificity and sensitivity, the classifier reportedly diagnosed cytomegalovirus status.

The 120-subject validation cohort, separate from the roughly 700-subject first cohort, included the donors. As regards this clone: No antigen is known for it.

Germline CDR1 reads SGHRS; CDR2 reads YFSETQ. The V segment lost 4 bases and the J segment 1 base; nucleotides outside the gene matches: 11. This CDR3 has 17 amino acids. Assay: immunoSEQ multiplex PCR; the TCRdb copy retains only in-frame clones and omits some. The sample contains 70,000 or so clones, about 93% of which appear only once. The TCR originated in a man younger than 35 in good health and CMV-seropositive. Sequenced: PBMCs. The chain carries TRBV5-1 and TRBJ2-1; 7 bases align to TRBD2. The CDR3 here is CASSPDPLAGSYNEQFF. The CDR3 nucleotides read TGCGCCAGCAGCCCGGATCCCTTAGCGGGTTCCTACAATGAGCAGTTCTTC.